The 13 T cell receptor beta chains listed next were all sequenced from one sample in a study of T cells after yellow fever vaccination. TCRdb passed the 5' RACE reads through MiXCR, listing each CDR3 protein once. The repertoire holds 250,000 or so distinct CDR3 sequences, around 3.5% seen once, with under 20% in the top ten. The sample consisted of PBMCs, taken 15 days after the yellow fever booster vaccination. The source of these receptors is a young man who received the YFV17D yellow fever vaccine.

This clonotype came up many times. The rearrangement links TRBV5-5 to TRBJ2-5; D is unresolved. Trimming removed 4 bases from V and 4 bases from J, with 11 bases in between. Per germline, CDR1 SGHKS and CDR2 YYEKEE (reference sequence). The CDR3 has 13 residues. The CDR3 sequence is CASSPLFVETQYF. In DNA form, the CDR3 reads TGTGCCAGCAGCCCTCTGTTCGTAGAGACCCAGTACTTC.

The sample holds many counts of this clonotype. The chain employs TRBV6-6 and TRBJ1-5; no reliable D call. This CDR3 region has 15 residues. Germline V gene data show CDR1 as MNHNY and CDR2 as SVGAGI (reference sequence). Trimming shortened V by 4 bases and J by 2 bases, and 12 bases separated the two germline ends. In DNA, the CDR3 is TGTGCCAGCAGTTCGCGGGTGGGAGGCAATCAGCCCCAGCATTTT. As protein: CASSSRVGGNQPQHF.

This clonotype appeared many times. The V call is TRBV28, the J call TRBJ2-1, with D uncertain. Trimming stripped 4 bases from V and 6 bases from J, with 13 bases between. The length of the CDR3 is 14 residues. CDR1 and CDR2 (germline): MDHEN, SYDVKM. CDR3: CASSSIRTTNEQFF. Here the CDR3 DNA reads TGTGCCAGCAGTTCGATCCGTACCACCAATGAGCAGTTCTTC.

In this sample, this clonotype turned up many times. The CDR3 DNA sequence: TGCGCCAGCAGCTCGTGGACAGGACAGGCCACCGGGGAGCTGTTTTTT. As protein: CASSSWTGQATGELFF. This rearrangement joins TRBV5-1 to TRBJ2-2; 7 bases agree with TRBD1. The V segment lost 3 bases and the J segment 4 bases; nucleotides outside the gene matches: 9. Germline values: CDR1 SGHRS, CDR2 YFSETQ. This CDR3 has 16 residues.

In this sample, this clonotype turned up many times. The chain is built from TRBV25-1 and TRBJ2-3; the D is unclear. Germline lookup yields CDR1 MGHDK and CDR2 SYGVNS. Trimming left V 3 bases short and J 4 bases short, with 5 bases between. The CDR3 is 12 amino acids. The CDR3 DNA reads as TGTGCCAGCAGTGAGCCCCCAGATACGCAGTATTTT. It yields the protein CASSEPPDTQYF.

This clonotype has ten or more counts. The rearrangement uses TRBV5-6 and TRBJ1-2; no definite D call. Germline CDR1 SGHDT, CDR2 YYEEEE. V gave up 4 bases and J gave up 5 bases, with 12 bases separating them. The CDR3 is 13 residues long. This CDR3 is CASSPRRSYGYTF. The CDR3 nucleotides read TGTGCCAGCAGCCCGCGCCGGAGTTATGGCTACACCTTC.

This clonotype was recorded at least ten times. The V gene is TRBV6-1, the J gene TRBJ1-4; 12 nucleotides agree with TRBD1. This CDR3 spans 16 amino acids. The J segment lost 8 bases and the V segment lost 5 bases, leaving 9 bases of the junction unmatched. Germline assignment: CDR1 MNHNS and CDR2 SASEGT. CDR3 coding DNA: TGTGCCAGCAGTAACACCGGGACAGGGGGCCGAGAAAAACTGTTTTTT. Translation gives CASSNTGTGGREKLFF.

This clonotype was counted at least ten times. This rearrangement joins TRBV20-1 to TRBJ2-5, with D perhaps TRBD2 (5 bases). V was shortened by 0 bases and J by 0 bases, with 11 bases between the two germline ends. CDR1 DFQATT and CDR2 SNEGSKA come from the germline V gene (reference sequence). The CDR3 totals 15 residues. The CDR3 region has the DNA TGCAGTGCTAGAGATCACCGAGGGAACCAAGAGACCCAGTACTTC. This sequence encodes CSARDHRGNQETQYF.

This clonotype has ten or more counts. The chain is built from TRBV7-9 and TRBJ2-5, with D perhaps TRBD2 (6 bases). With 2 bases removed from V and 4 bases from J, the gap between germline ends came to 14 bases. This CDR3 contains 15 residues. Germline-derived CDR1 and CDR2 are SEHNR and FQNEAQ (reference sequence). CDR3 sequence (DNA): TGTGCCAGCAGCTTATGGGCTGCGGGGCGAGAGACCCAGTACTTC. Residues: CASSLWAAGRETQYF. Supplemented by reference TRBV7-9 and TRBJ2-5, the full variable domain reads DTGVSQNPRHKITKRGQNVTFRCDPISEHNRLYWYRQTLGQGPEFLTYFQNEAQLEKSRLLSDRFSAERPKGSFSTLEIQRTEQGDSAMYLCASSLWAAGRETQYFGPGTRLLVL.

This clonotype was detected ten times or more. The J gene is TRBJ1-1, the V gene TRBV4-3; TRBD1 agrees at 8 bases. There are 19 residues in the CDR3. The germline V gene has CDR1 LGHNA and CDR2 YSLEER. The trim removed 0 bases at V and 1 base at J, leaving 13 bases unmatched. CDR3 sequence reads: CASSQEAMDREVWNTEAFF. In DNA, the CDR3 is TGCGCCAGCAGCCAAGAAGCGATGGACAGGGAGGTGTGGAACACTGAAGCTTTCTTT.

The table lists this clonotype with many counts. J is TRBJ1-6 and V is TRBV15; D gene unclear. The CDR3 spans 15 residues. From germline, CDR1 is LNHNV and CDR2 YYDKDF (reference sequence). V lost 1 base and J 8 bases, leaving 12 bases between the germline ends. CDR3 amino acids: CATSRVGGVDSPLHF. The CDR3 DNA sequence: TGTGCCACCAGCAGAGTTGGCGGGGTAGATTCACCCCTCCACTTT.

This clonotype was seen many times. The chain carries TRBV5-1 and TRBJ1-1; D perhaps matches TRBD1 (5 bases). CDR3 length: 14 amino acids. Trimming took 3 bases from V and 6 from J, leaving 15 bases between them. From germline, CDR1 is SGHRS and CDR2 YFSETQ. CDR3 loop: CASSYGTGESEAFF. The CDR3 nucleotides read TGCGCCAGCAGCTACGGGACCGGGGAATCTGAAGCTTTCTTT.

This clonotype has just a few counts. DNA for the CDR3: TGTGCCAGCAGCTTGGGACAGGGGAGCTCCTATAATTCACCCCTCCACTTT. Translated: CASSLGQGSSYNSPLHF. The chain links TRBV7-6 to TRBJ1-6; TRBD1 matches 10 bases. J gave up 0 bases and V 3 bases, and 2 bases lay outside the gene matches. Per germline, CDR1 SGHVS and CDR2 FNYEAQ. CDR3 length: 17 residues.